This TCR beta chain was captured by sequencing in a study of T cell responses to AZD1222 COVID-19 vaccine. This clone has only one observation. What it recognizes is unknown. Profiling relied on immunoSEQ multiplex PCR, and the TCRdb table lists in-frame clones only, not all of them. Of about 120,000 clones listed, more than 85% were seen once; the top ten hold around 7.5%. Study-wide results and caveats: It should be noted that donors were predominantly white British and more often female, and clonal diversity was possibly underestimated.

This sequence was found in an adult in good health. The material was peripheral blood, obtained on day 0 of AZD1222 vaccination.

The CDR3 loop reads CASSQGAGGGYGYTF. The CDR3 nucleotides are TGCGCCAGCAGCCAAGGTGCAGGGGGGGGGTATGGCTACACCTTC. The chain combines TRBV4-1 with TRBJ1-2; the match to TRBD1 covers 7 bases. Per the germline V gene, CDR1 is MGHRA and CDR2 is YSYEKL. V lost 1 base and J lost 5; bases outside the gene matches: 7. CDR3 length: 15 residues.